This T cell receptor beta chain was sequenced for a study of blood T cells in healthy people across ages. Total RNA, at least 5 micrograms per sample, was extracted from PBMCs. Regarding this clonotype: The target antigen is unknown.

Study-wide findings and caveats: Significant beta diversity loss was already apparent by age roughly 40, declining roughly linearly. There was a strong correlation between TCR beta diversity and naive T cell percentage.

Looked up from germline, CDR1 is SGDLS and CDR2 is YYNGEE. The V end was cut by 0 bases, the J end by 10 bases, with 11 bases between. The CDR3 loop spans 14 amino acids. Together with a sample-barcoded 5' primer, a J-beta primer mix was included in a second PCR lasting about 7 to 12 cycles. Every single cDNA molecule received a tag from a template-switch adaptor with 12 random nucleotides. Via MiXCR, TCRdb re-called the 5' RACE reads, giving one row per CDR3 protein. Of about 1.4 million distinct CDR3 sequences in the sample, almost 60% were seen once. This sequence originates from a man aged 18 to 30 in good health. Sequenced material: blood. The rearrangement uses TRBV9 and TRBJ1-6; the D gene is possibly TRBD1 (6 bases). The CDR3 DNA reads as TGTGCCAGCAGCGTAGGGGTCAGGGGATCACCCCTCCACTTT. It is translated as CASSVGVRGSPLHF.